The 27 T cell receptor beta chains presented below share a single source sample, sequenced in a study of vaccination effects on CD4 cells after COVID-19. Sequencing was preceded by expansion of antigen-specific CD4+ T cells with viral peptide pools in the ViraFEST assay. Researchers isolated CD4+ T cells once roughly nine days of culture had elapsed. PCR confirmed that the person was infected with SARS-CoV-2 between March and December 2020. Profiling relied on immunoSEQ multiplex PCR, and the TCRdb table lists in-frame clones only, not all of them. The sample consists of about 37,000 clones, 73% of them appearing once. Which antigens these TCRs recognize remains unknown. The input for sequencing was CD4+ T cells from PBMCs cultured with a peptide pool, taken before COVID-19 vaccination. Every receptor here comes from a human donor who had a prior SARS-CoV-2 infection.

This chain joins TRBV5-1 and TRBJ2-5; D could derive from TRBD1 or TRBD2 (5 bases each). CDR3 length: 13 amino acids. The germline V gene encodes CDR1 SGHRS and CDR2 YFSETQ. V dropped 0 bases and J dropped 4 bases, with 7 bases sitting between them. CDR3 protein: CASSLGGTETQYF. The CDR3 DNA reads TGCGCCAGCAGCTTGGGGGGGACAGAGACCCAGTACTTC.

CDR3 nucleotide sequence: TGTGCCAGCAGCACCGGGACTAGCGGGAGTGAGCAGTTCTTC. This encodes CASSTGTSGSEQFF. V and J are TRBV7-3 and TRBJ2-1; 14 positions match TRBD2. V gave up 5 bases and J gave up 9 bases; unmatched junction bases: 3. The CDR3 totals 14 residues. CDR1 and CDR2 (germline): SGHTA, FQGTGA.

The chain uses TRBV6-5 and TRBJ1-2; 8 bases match TRBD1. CDR1 MNHEY and CDR2 SVGAGI come from the germline V gene. V shed 4 bases and J 7 bases; nucleotides not matched to a gene: 14. CDR3 size: 16 residues. The CDR3 loop is CASSFAQGAPGSGYTF. CDR3 DNA sequence: TGTGCCAGCAGTTTCGCGCAGGGGGCGCCGGGAAGTGGCTACACCTTC.

This clone was counted only a few times. The chain joins TRBV27 to TRBJ2-2, with D hard to call. Germline lookup yields CDR1 MNHEY and CDR2 SMNVEV (reference sequence). Trimming removed 6 bases at V and 1 base at J, with 9 bases between. The CDR3 has 14 residues. The DNA of the CDR3 is TGTGCCAGCAGATTTTCTAGGAACACCGGGGAGCTGTTTTTT. As protein: CASRFSRNTGELFF.

This chain connects TRBV7-2 to TRBJ2-5; 7 bases align to TRBD1. The V gene end was trimmed by 5 bases and the J gene end by 2 bases; junction bases not matched to a gene: 8. The CDR3 totals 15 residues. Germline-derived CDR1 and CDR2 are SGHTA and FQGNSA. The CDR3 DNA reads as TGTGCCAGCAGCCCAACCCAGACAGGGCAAGAGACCCAGTACTTC. It translates to CASSPTQTGQETQYF.

V and J are TRBV18 and TRBJ2-3; 10 bases map to TRBD2. Germline lookup yields CDR1 KGHSH and CDR2 LQKENI. Losses at the gene ends were 2 bases for V and 0 bases for J; bases not matched to a gene: 11. The CDR3 length is 19 residues. The CDR3 DNA reads TGTGCCAGCTCACCAGTCGGAGCGGGAGGGCCGGGTAGCACAGATACGCAGTATTTT. This translates into CASSPVGAGGPGSTDTQYF.

This clone was observed once. This chain uses TRBV5-1 with TRBJ2-5, with 8 bases identical to TRBD1. V lost 3 bases and J lost 5; bases outside the gene matches: 9. CDR3 length equals 15 residues. The germline V gene has CDR1 SGHRS and CDR2 YFSETQ. The CDR3 nucleotides read TGCGCCAGCAGCTCCAGGACAGGGCGCATGGAGACCCAGTACTTC. Protein: CASSSRTGRMETQYF.

The table lists this clone with a few counts. CDR3 protein: CASSQVGANQPQHF. CDR3 sequence (DNA): TGTGCCAGCAGCCAAGTTGGCGCGAATCAGCCCCAGCATTTT. The chain is built from TRBV4-2 and TRBJ1-5, with D uncertain. The CDR3 length is 14 residues. Trimming took 1 base from V and 4 from J, leaving 8 bases between them. CDR1 and CDR2 (germline): LGHNA, YNFKEQ.

This rearrangement joins TRBV29-1 to TRBJ2-1, with 11 bases aligning to TRBD2. Germline CDR1 and CDR2: SQVTM and ANQGSEA. CDR3 length equals 16 residues. CDR3 sequence reads: CRATLIAGGRTNEQFF. CDR3 coding DNA: TGCAGGGCAACTCTTATAGCGGGAGGGAGGACCAATGAGCAGTTCTTC.

This clone qualifies as hyperexpanded. V usage is TRBV6-5 and J usage is TRBJ2-7; TRBD2 matches 9 bases. This CDR3 contains 15 residues. V was clipped by 6 bases and J by 4 bases; unmatched bases: 10. Germline CDR1 is MNHEY and CDR2 is SVGAGI. Written as DNA, the CDR3 is TGTGCCAGCAGCGCCGCCGGGACTAGCCTTTACGAGCAGTACTTC. This sequence encodes CASSAAGTSLYEQYF.

J is TRBJ2-7 and V is TRBV5-4; weak D call: TRBD2 (6 bases). Trimming pared 7 bases from V and 7 bases from J, leaving 21 bases between. Looked up from germline, CDR1 is SGHNT and CDR2 is YYREEE (reference sequence). The CDR3 totals 14 residues. This CDR3 is CASASGLPEREQYF. The CDR3 DNA sequence: TGTGCCAGCGCGTCGGGACTCCCCGAAAGGGAGCAGTACTTC.

V is TRBV11-3 and J is TRBJ2-1; D ambiguous. There are 15 residues in the CDR3. Trimming shortened V by 1 base and J by 9 bases, and 16 bases separated the two germline ends. The germline gives CDR1 SGHNT, CDR2 YENEEA. The CDR3 DNA reads TGTGCCAGCAGCTTAGTACCAGAAGGTTCTTCTGAGCAGTTCTTC. It yields the protein CASSLVPEGSSEQFF.

V is TRBV10-1 and J is TRBJ2-7; 7 bases line up with TRBD1. Looked up from germline, CDR1 is WNHNN and CDR2 is SYGVQD (reference sequence). The V segment lost 7 bases and the J segment 2 bases; nucleotides outside the gene matches: 5. This CDR3 spans 13 amino acids. The CDR3 DNA reads TGCGCCAGCACGAGTACAGGGGCCTACGAGCAGTACTTC. Its protein is CASTSTGAYEQYF.

This clone was found once. The genes are TRBV5-1 and TRBJ2-7; D is uncertain. Per the germline V gene, CDR1 is SGHRS and CDR2 is YFSETQ. V lost 3 bases, J lost 4 bases, and 20 bases lay in between. This CDR3 has 16 amino acids. For the CDR3, the DNA is TGCGCCAGCAGCTCTGGTCCCAGGACGCCGAATTACGAGCAGTACTTC. Translation gives CASSSGPRTPNYEQYF.

This clone was picked up a small number of times. The gene calls are TRBV7-9 and TRBJ1-1; 7 positions match TRBD1. Germline-derived CDR1 and CDR2 are SEHNR and FQNEAQ (reference sequence). The CDR3 has 13 amino acids. J gave up 2 bases and V 8 bases, and 5 bases lay outside the gene matches. CDR3 region: CASRQGFNTEAFF. The CDR3 coding sequence is TGTGCCAGCCGACAGGGTTTTAACACTGAAGCTTTCTTT. Supplemented by reference TRBV7-9 and TRBJ1-1, the full variable domain reads DTGVSQNPRHKITKRGQNVTFRCDPISEHNRLYWYRQTLGQGPEFLTYFQNEAQLEKSRLLSDRFSAERPKGSFSTLEIQRTEQGDSAMYLCASRQGFNTEAFFGQGTRLTVV.

This chain links TRBV20-1 with TRBJ1-5, with a possible D match to TRBD1 (6 bases). V shed 3 bases and J shed 0 bases, with 12 bases lying between them. This CDR3 has 15 residues. Germline CDR1 is DFQATT and CDR2 is SNEGSKA (reference sequence). The CDR3 region has the DNA TGCAGTGCTAGTACAGGACAGTATAGCAATCAGCCCCAGCATTTT. Protein: CSASTGQYSNQPQHF.

This clone was seen only once. This chain joins TRBV19 and TRBJ2-2; D not resolved. From germline, CDR1 is LNHDA and CDR2 SQIVND (reference sequence). V was shortened by 3 bases and J by 6 bases, with 11 bases between the two germline ends. The CDR3 is 14 residues long. CDR3 sequence reads: CASSMGRLAGELFF. CDR3 bases: TGTGCCAGTAGTATGGGAAGGTTGGCCGGGGAGCTGTTTTTT.

This chain uses TRBV5-1 with TRBJ2-2; perhaps TRBD1 as D (5 bases). V lost 1 base, J lost 6 bases, and 19 bases lay in between. The CDR3 has 17 residues. Germline CDR1 reads SGHRS; CDR2 reads YFSETQ. The CDR3 protein is CASSLISGFIKSGELFF. DNA for the CDR3: TGCGCCAGCAGCTTGATTTCAGGGTTCATCAAATCCGGGGAGCTGTTTTTT.

The CDR3: CASSEAAAGTGQPQHF. Written as DNA, the CDR3 is TGTGCCAGCAGTGAAGCGGCGGCAGGGACAGGCCAGCCCCAGCATTTT. The chain joins TRBV6-1 to TRBJ1-5; 8 bases are a match to TRBD1. In germline, CDR1 is MNHNS, CDR2 SASEGT. The ends lost 0 bases at V and 7 bases at J; junction bases unmatched: 8. The CDR3 totals 16 residues.

In this sample, this clone turned up a few times. CDR3 sequence (DNA): TGCGCCAGCAGCCAAGTGGCGCTGAACTATGGCTACACCTTC. It yields the protein CASSQVALNYGYTF. The genes are TRBV4-1 and TRBJ1-2; D not certain. The CDR3 totals 14 residues. V lost 1 base and J 2 bases, leaving 8 bases between the germline ends. The V gene's germline CDR1 is MGHRA and CDR2 YSYEKL.

This clone was detected only a few times. This chain links TRBV5-6 with TRBJ2-1; D gene uncertain. V lost 4 bases and J 6 bases, leaving 5 bases between the germline ends. The CDR3 contains 11 residues. Germline CDR1 SGHDT, CDR2 YYEEEE. CDR3 in amino acids: CASSQFNEQFF. The CDR3 bases are TGTGCCAGCAGCCAATTCAATGAGCAGTTCTTC.

This clone was seen once. This chain uses TRBV19 with TRBJ1-1; 7 bases are shared with TRBD1. Germline V lookup: CDR1 LNHDA, CDR2 SQIVND (reference sequence). V trimming: 3 bases; J trimming: 1 base; junction bases outside the gene matches: 8. This CDR3 spans 16 amino acids. The CDR3, as DNA: TGTGCCAGTAGTATCCCACAAGACAGGGAGAACACTGAAGCTTTCTTT. Amino acids: CASSIPQDRENTEAFF.

Only one count was recorded for this clone. The CDR3 coding sequence is TGTGCCTGGAGTGGTGGAAATAGCAATCAGCCCCAGCATTTT. Translated, it gives CAWSGGNSNQPQHF. The genes are TRBV30 and TRBJ1-5; D uncertain. Germline CDR1 is GTSNPN and CDR2 is SVGIG (reference sequence). The CDR3 covers 14 residues. Trimming cost V 1 base and J 0 bases, with 7 bases left between them.

This chain joins TRBV7-9 and TRBJ2-5; 11 positions agree with TRBD1. Germline V gene lookup returns CDR1 SEHNR and CDR2 FQNEAQ (reference sequence). Trimming removed 5 bases from V and 4 bases from J; junction bases left unmatched: 12. This CDR3 has 17 residues. The CDR3 loop is CASSRLGQGAPRETQYF. CDR3 DNA: TGTGCCAGCAGCCGGCTCGGACAGGGGGCCCCACGAGAGACCCAGTACTTC.

The chain is built from TRBV2 and TRBJ2-7, with 9 bases matching TRBD2. This CDR3 is built from 15 residues. Trimming removed 6 bases from V and 6 bases from J; junction bases left unmatched: 12. Germline CDR1 and CDR2: SNHLY and FYNNEI. CDR3: CASSPTSGIVREQYF. The CDR3 coding sequence is TGTGCCAGCAGCCCGACTAGCGGTATTGTCCGCGAGCAGTACTTC. The whole variable domain, filled in from reference TRBV2 and TRBJ2-7, reads EPEVTQTPSHQVTQMGQEVILRCVPISNHLYFYWYRQILGQKVEFLVSFYNNEISEKSEIFDDQFSVERPDGSNFTLKIRSTKLEDSAMYFCASSPTSGIVREQYFGPGTRLTVT.

The chain joins TRBV6-5 to TRBJ2-1; 7 bases fit TRBD2. Per the germline V gene, CDR1 is MNHEY and CDR2 is SVGAGI. CDR3 length: 16 residues. V lost 0 bases and J lost 7; bases outside the gene matches: 9. The CDR3 nucleotides are TGTGCCAGCAGTTACTCGCAGAGCGGGGTTATGAATGAGCAGTTCTTC. Translation gives CASSYSQSGVMNEQFF.

The chain employs TRBV6-5 and TRBJ2-1; unclear D gene. Germline CDR1 is MNHEY and CDR2 is SVGAGI. The V and J ends lost 2 bases and 7 bases respectively, with 3 bases between them. The CDR3 covers 11 residues. The CDR3 region has the DNA TGTGCCAGCAGTTACAGAAATGAGCAGTTCTTC. It encodes CASSYRNEQFF.